The 20 T cell receptor beta chains below come from one sample, sequenced in a study of T cell clones after liver transplantation. This table comes from immunoSEQ multiplex PCR, and its TCRdb copy is limited to in-frame clones, with some not included. The sample yields around 20,000 clones, 75% to 90% seen once. The sample was CD8+ T cells from blood, taken before liver transplant. The receptors originated from a human donor who received a liver transplant.

This rearrangement joins TRBV28 to TRBJ2-1; D not resolved. Germline-derived CDR1 and CDR2 are MDHEN and SYDVKM. The CDR3 length is 14 residues. V shed 2 bases and J shed 7 bases, with 12 bases lying between them. The DNA of the CDR3 is TGTGCCAGCAGTTTAACGGCAGGATGGAATGAGCAGTTCTTC. Its translation: CASSLTAGWNEQFF.

This clone is a singleton in its sample. V usage is TRBV9 and J usage is TRBJ2-2; 9 nucleotides match TRBD1. CDR1 is SGDLS, CDR2 YYNGEE, per germline. The CDR3 spans 20 residues. Trimming cost V 2 bases and J 5 bases; bases outside gene matches: 19. The CDR3 sequence is CASSVGYRGDREVKTGELFF. CDR3 bases: TGTGCCAGCAGCGTTGGATATCGGGGGGACAGGGAGGTCAAGACCGGGGAGCTGTTTTTT.

This clone was seen a single time. The CDR3 sequence: CASRENQIMNTEAFF. The CDR3 DNA reads as TGTGCCAGCAGAGAGAACCAGATTATGAACACTGAAGCTTTCTTT. The chain is built from TRBV6-5 and TRBJ1-1; D is ambiguous. The V gene lost 6 bases and the J gene lost 0 bases, with 14 bases spanning the gap. Germline loops: CDR1 MNHEY, CDR2 SVGAGI. This CDR3 region has 15 residues.

The chain combines TRBV5-4 with TRBJ2-1, with D perhaps TRBD2 (5 bases). The CDR3 spans 15 residues. Germline lookup yields CDR1 SGHNT and CDR2 YYREEE (reference sequence). Deletions cut 4 bases from V and 5 bases from J, with 16 bases between. CDR3 in amino acids: CASSRGTGWDNEQFF. In DNA, the CDR3 is TGTGCCAGCAGCCGGGGAACGGGATGGGACAATGAGCAGTTCTTC.

V and J are TRBV7-9 and TRBJ1-1; D is uncertain. The V gene's germline CDR1 is SEHNR and CDR2 FQNEAQ (reference sequence). The length of the CDR3 is 13 residues. The V gene lost 1 base and the J gene lost 5 bases, with 8 bases spanning the gap. CDR3: CASSLVPGTEAFF. The CDR3 region has the DNA TGTGCCAGCAGCTTAGTTCCTGGGACTGAAGCTTTCTTT.

The chain has TRBV11-2 and TRBJ2-3, with 11 bases identical to TRBD2. Trimming cost V 1 base and J 4 bases; bases outside gene matches: 4. The CDR3 runs 16 residues. CDR1 and CDR2 (germline): SGHAT, FQNNGV. The CDR3 is CASSLVLAGGADTQYF. In DNA, the CDR3 is TGTGCCAGCAGCTTAGTTCTAGCGGGAGGTGCAGATACGCAGTATTTT.

This chain joins TRBV4-1 and TRBJ2-2; D might be TRBD2 (6 bases). With 0 bases removed from V and 3 bases from J, the gap between germline ends came to 11 bases. This CDR3 is 16 amino acids long. Germline loops: CDR1 MGHRA, CDR2 YSYEKL. The CDR3 loop reads CASSQDQGGDTGELFF. CDR3 coding DNA: TGCGCCAGCAGCCAAGATCAGGGCGGGGACACCGGGGAGCTGTTTTTT.

This clone was seen only once. This chain joins TRBV7-6 and TRBJ2-3; 7 nucleotides line up with TRBD1. The germline CDR1 and CDR2 sequences are SGHVS and FNYEAQ. V lost 2 bases and J lost 0; bases outside the gene matches: 8. The CDR3 length is 17 residues. CDR3 bases: TGTGCCAGCAGCTTACACTCCGGGACAGAGAGCACAGATACGCAGTATTTT. Protein: CASSLHSGTESTDTQYF.

This chain connects TRBV29-1 to TRBJ2-2; maybe TRBD2 (5 bases). V gave up 2 bases and J gave up 0 bases, with 7 bases separating them. The CDR3 has 14 amino acids. From germline, CDR1 is SQVTM and CDR2 ANQGSEA. The CDR3 protein is CSVERGTNTGELFF. The CDR3, as DNA: TGCAGCGTTGAAAGAGGGACGAACACCGGGGAGCTGTTTTTT.

The chain links TRBV27 to TRBJ1-5; no clear D. CDR3 length equals 13 residues. V lost 2 bases and J lost 5, with 7 bases in between. In germline, CDR1 is MNHEY, CDR2 SMNVEV (reference sequence). CDR3 nucleotide sequence: TGTGCCAGCAGTTTAAGCGAACATCAGCCCCAGCATTTT. Residues: CASSLSEHQPQHF.

The CDR3 loop is CASRHWGGWETQYF. The CDR3 DNA sequence: TGTGCCAGCCGACATTGGGGGGGCTGGGAGACCCAGTACTTC. The chain combines TRBV5-6 with TRBJ2-5, with D maybe TRBD2 (7 bases). Deletions cut 7 bases from V and 5 bases from J, with 18 bases between. Germline V gene data show CDR1 as SGHDT and CDR2 as YYEEEE. The CDR3 covers 14 residues.

The chain uses TRBV5-6 and TRBJ2-3; D perhaps matches TRBD2 (5 bases). Trimming removed 0 bases from V and 1 base from J, with 9 bases in between. This CDR3 is built from 15 residues. Germline V lookup: CDR1 SGHDT, CDR2 YYEEEE. CDR3 protein: CASSLASGGTDTQYF. DNA for the CDR3: TGTGCCAGCAGCTTGGCCAGCGGAGGCACAGATACGCAGTATTTT.

The V gene is TRBV5-1, the J gene TRBJ2-3; 10 bases agree with TRBD2. Germline V gene sequence: CDR1 SGHRS, CDR2 YFSETQ. Trimming cost V 0 bases and J 2 bases; bases outside gene matches: 9. The CDR3 consists of 18 residues. CDR3 loop: CASSLANGLAANTDTQYF. CDR3 coding DNA: TGCGCCAGCAGCTTGGCCAACGGACTAGCGGCAAACACAGATACGCAGTATTTT.

This sequence joins TRBV7-8 and TRBJ2-7; D is uncertain. Trimming left V 5 bases short and J 3 bases short, with 11 bases between. CDR3 length: 13 amino acids. CDR1 SGHVS and CDR2 FQNEAQ come from the germline V gene. CDR3 DNA: TGTGCCAGCAGCCCCGGACCACACTACGAGCAGTACTTC. This translates into CASSPGPHYEQYF.

In its sample, this clone was seen once. This chain links TRBV28 with TRBJ2-5, with unresolved D. The CDR3 consists of 15 residues. Germline V gene data show CDR1 as MDHEN and CDR2 as SYDVKM. V was clipped by 4 bases and J by 1 base, with 13 bases between them. The CDR3 coding sequence is TGTGCCAGCAGTTCCACGGACGGAACCCAAGAGACCCAGTACTTC. Amino acids: CASSSTDGTQETQYF.

The V call is TRBV27, the J call TRBJ2-7; weak D call: TRBD2 (5 bases). The CDR3 sequence is 16 residues long. The germline gives CDR1 MNHEY, CDR2 SMNVEV (reference sequence). The ends were cut back, 0 bases at V and 1 base at J, with 13 bases in the middle. The CDR3 loop reads CASSLSDEGASYEQYF. DNA of the CDR3: TGTGCCAGCAGTTTATCGGACGAGGGAGCTTCCTACGAGCAGTACTTC.

The rearrangement uses TRBV11-1 and TRBJ2-5; D perhaps matches TRBD1 (5 bases). Trimming pared 3 bases from V and 0 bases from J, leaving 11 bases between. Germline V CDR1 and CDR2: SGHAT, FQDESV (reference sequence). CDR3 length: 15 amino acids. CDR3 sequence (DNA): TGTGCCAGCAGCTTCAACCAGGGCTACCAAGAGACCCAGTACTTC. Residues: CASSFNQGYQETQYF. The full variable domain, completed using reference TRBV11-1 and TRBJ2-5, is EAEVAQSPRYKITEKSQAVAFWCDPISGHATLYWYRQILGQGPELLVQFQDESVVDDSQLPKDRFSAERLKGVDSTLKIQPAELGDSAMYLCASSFNQGYQETQYFGPGTRLLVL.

The V gene is TRBV4-1, the J gene TRBJ2-5, with D possibly being TRBD1 or TRBD2 (5 bases each). Germline V lookup: CDR1 MGHRA, CDR2 YSYEKL. The CDR3 is made up of 15 amino acids. V lost 4 bases and J 2 bases, leaving 14 bases between the germline ends. CDR3 nucleotides: TGCGCCAGCAGCCCCCTCCGGGACCCTCAAGAGACCCAGTACTTC. It yields the protein CASSPLRDPQETQYF.

J is TRBJ1-1 and V is TRBV5-6; tentative D call: TRBD1 (5 bases). V lost 0 bases and J lost 5, with 8 bases in between. The V gene's germline CDR1 is SGHDT and CDR2 YYEEEE. This CDR3 is built from 13 residues. The CDR3 spells CASSLVRGTEAFF. The CDR3 DNA is TGTGCCAGCAGCTTGGTCCGGGGGACTGAAGCTTTCTTT.

The rearrangement links TRBV2 to TRBJ2-7; possibly TRBD1 for D (6 bases). Trimming removed 0 bases at V and 3 bases at J, with 12 bases between. Germline-derived CDR1 and CDR2 are SNHLY and FYNNEI. The CDR3 sequence is 15 residues long. As DNA, the CDR3 is TGTGCCAGCAGTGAAGCGTTTCGGGACAACTACGAGCAGTACTTC. This sequence encodes CASSEAFRDNYEQYF.